These 8 T cell receptor beta chains were sequenced from one sample in a study of blood T cell repertoires in COVID-19. Method: immunoSEQ multiplex PCR; TCRdb's copy keeps in-frame clones and lacks some. The sample includes approximately 500,000 clones, 80% to 90% of them seen just once. Material for sequencing was peripheral blood. Receptors originate from a human donor in a cohort sampled during active COVID-19.

The rearrangement links TRBV9 to TRBJ2-3; TRBD1 matches at 9 bases. CDR3 length: 15 amino acids. Germline trimming cut 0 bases from V and 6 bases from J; bases unmatched to any gene: 5. Germline V gives CDR1 SGDLS, CDR2 YYNGEE. The CDR3 DNA reads TGTGCCAGCAGCGTAGAAGGACAGGGGCGGGATACGCAGTATTTT. As protein: CASSVEGQGRDTQYF. The variable domain in full, completed from reference TRBV9 and TRBJ2-3, reads DSGVTQTPKHLITATGQRVTLRCSPRSGDLSVYWYQQSLDQGLQFLIQYYNGEERAKGNILERFSAQQFPDLHSELNLSSLELGDSALYFCASSVEGQGRDTQYFGPGTRLTVL.

This clone appeared a few times. CDR3 coding DNA: TGTGCCAGTAGGAATCCAGGGATTTGGGAGACCCAGTACTTC. Translation: CASRNPGIWETQYF. V and J are TRBV19 and TRBJ2-5; TRBD1 is a possible D gene (5 bases). CDR3 size: 14 residues. Germline V gene lookup returns CDR1 LNHDA and CDR2 SQIVND (reference sequence). V dropped 6 bases and J dropped 5 bases, with 16 bases sitting between them.

The rearrangement joins TRBV27 to TRBJ2-3, with 9 positions matching TRBD1. With V trimmed by 4 bases and J by 4 bases, 9 bases remained unmatched. The V gene's germline CDR1 is MNHEY and CDR2 SMNVEV (reference sequence). This CDR3 comprises 16 residues. The CDR3 sequence is CASSSYGQGTADTQYF. As DNA, the CDR3 is TGTGCCAGCAGTTCATACGGACAGGGGACCGCAGATACGCAGTATTTT.

The V gene is TRBV5-1, the J gene TRBJ1-4; tentatively, D is TRBD1 (5 bases). This CDR3 is 16 amino acids long. The V gene's germline CDR1 is SGHRS and CDR2 YFSETQ. V was pared by 0 bases and J by 9 bases, with 18 bases between. CDR3 coding DNA: TGCGCCAGCAGCTTGGACGTGTCAGGGTTTGCGAAAAAACTGTTTTTT. Translated, it gives CASSLDVSGFAKKLFF.

V and J are TRBV7-8 and TRBJ1-2; 11 nucleotides align to TRBD1. Trimming at V came to 5 bases and at J to 8 bases, leaving 7 bases not matched to a gene. The CDR3 length is 14 residues. The germline V gene encodes CDR1 SGHVS and CDR2 FQNEAQ. The chain's CDR3 is CASSPTGTGGGYTF. The DNA for the CDR3 is TGTGCCAGCAGCCCAACCGGGACAGGGGGAGGCTACACCTTC.

CDR3 loop: CASSLVSGASYEQYF. The CDR3 region has the DNA TGTGCCAGTAGTTTGGTTAGCGGGGCCTCCTACGAGCAGTACTTC. The V gene is TRBV19, the J gene TRBJ2-7; 8 bases align to TRBD2. The CDR3 is 15 amino acids. CDR1 and CDR2 from the germline V gene are LNHDA and SQIVND (reference sequence). J was trimmed by 0 bases and V by 5 bases; bases with no gene match: 6.

This chain links TRBV5-1 with TRBJ2-1; the match to TRBD2 covers 8 bases. The CDR3 contains 14 residues. The V gene's germline CDR1 is SGHRS and CDR2 YFSETQ. The V and J ends lost 4 bases and 15 bases, in that order; junction bases with no gene match: 15. This CDR3 is CASSPTHTGLVVFF. CDR3 nucleotide sequence: TGCGCCAGCAGCCCAACCCATACGGGACTAGTTGTGTTCTTC.

The chain combines TRBV10-3 with TRBJ2-7; D is possibly TRBD2 (5 bases). The germline CDR1 and CDR2 sequences are ENHRY and SYGVKD. The CDR3 has 13 residues. Between the trimmed V and J ends, which lost 10 bases and 0 bases, there was a span of 13 bases. This chain's CDR3 is CATMSGSSYEQYF. The CDR3 DNA sequence: TGTGCCACCATGTCGGGATCCTCCTACGAGCAGTACTTC.